This T cell receptor (beta chain) was recorded in a study of blood T cell repertoires in COVID-19. As for the study in general: Researchers got acute and convalescent COVID-19 samples from the United States, Italy and Spain. PBMCs, B-cell-depleted T cells, or T cells provided the cDNA or gDNA that made up the material.

Germline CDR1 is MGHDK and CDR2 is SYGVNS. The CDR3 length is 15 residues. V was clipped by 10 bases and J by 2 bases; unmatched bases: 8. Authors' processing steps: Amplification of reference gene primers was used by the study to estimate nucleated cell counts. Repertoires were generated with immunoSEQ multiplex PCR, while TCRdb's copy carries only in-frame clones and drops some. That table supplies the V and J calls and clone size; D and trimming were determined from the DNA. This sample has some 61,000 clones; 70% to 90% occur once, and the top ten carry approximately 1.5%. This TCR derives from a man in his fifties or sixties with acute or convalescent COVID-19. Sequenced input: peripheral blood. The chain uses TRBV25-1 and TRBJ1-1; 12 nucleotides agree with TRBD1. CDR3 sequence (DNA): TGTGCCACCGGGACAGGGGGCCTTTCCAACACTGAAGCTTTCTTT. Residues: CATGTGGLSNTEAFF.